Following are 17 T cell receptor beta chains from one sample sequenced in a study of vaccination and CD4 T cells after COVID-19. These receptors' targets are unknown. Treatment in this sample: roughly 11-day PBMC culture with coronavirus spike peptide pools or control peptides (ViraFEST assay). Sequence data for DNA of cultured CD4+ T cells were generated by the Oncomine TCR Beta short-read assay. TCRdb redid the calling of the PCR reads with MiXCR, one entry per CDR3 protein. There are about 25,000 distinct CDR3 sequences in the sample; about 64% occur only once, and under 20% lies in the top ten. The sequencing used CD4+ T cells from blood, cultured in vitro, collected after SARS-CoV-2 vaccination. The receptors stem from a human donor who received a COVID-19 vaccine.

The chain is built from TRBV24-1 and TRBJ1-2; D might be TRBD1 (5 bases). The CDR3 sequence is 17 residues long. CDR1 is KGHDR and CDR2 is SFDVKD in the germline V gene. With 3 bases removed from V and 2 bases from J, the gap between germline ends came to 18 bases. For the CDR3, the DNA is TGTGCCACCAGTGATCCCCGGGGGGGGGGACCAAACTATGGCTACACCTTC. Protein sequence: CATSDPRGGGPNYGYTF.

This clonotype showed up just a few times. The rearrangement joins TRBV6-2 or TRBV6-3 to TRBJ1-2; D gene unclear. This CDR3 spans 14 amino acids. Germline V lookup: CDR1 MNHEY, CDR2 SVGEGT. Deletions cut 3 bases from V and 6 bases from J, with 14 bases between. CDR3 coding DNA: TGTGCCAGCAGTTATCCCTCTGGAGCGAATGGCTACACCTTC. Protein product: CASSYPSGANGYTF.

This clonotype occurred once. V and J are TRBV19 and TRBJ2-1; 8 bases match TRBD2. V lost 5 bases to trimming and J lost 0 bases; unmatched junction nucleotides: 9. Germline-derived CDR1 and CDR2 are LNHDA and SQIVND (reference sequence). This CDR3 is 17 amino acids long. CDR3 sequence: CASSPRTSQGSYNEQFF. CDR3 sequence (DNA): TGTGCCAGTAGTCCTAGGACTAGCCAAGGCTCCTACAATGAGCAGTTCTTC.

The chain employs TRBV20-1 and TRBJ2-2, with D uncertain. The CDR3 has 12 amino acids. Trimming left V 6 bases short and J 2 bases short, with 7 bases between. CDR1 is DFQATT and CDR2 is SNEGSKA in the germline V gene (reference sequence). CDR3 residues: CSASQNTGELFF. CDR3 bases: TGCAGTGCGTCTCAAAACACCGGGGAGCTGTTTTTT.

The chain carries TRBV19 and TRBJ1-6, with 8 nucleotides matching TRBD1. The CDR3 runs to 13 residues. The junction had 6 bases not matched to a gene; V was cut back by 7 bases and J by 10 bases. Germline-derived CDR1 and CDR2 are LNHDA and SQIVND (reference sequence). CDR3 in amino acids: CASTDRANSPLHF. The DNA for the CDR3 is TGTGCCAGTACGGACAGGGCAAACTCACCCCTCCACTTT. The variable domain in full, with the rest retrieved from reference TRBV19 and TRBJ1-6, is DGGITQSPKYLFRKEGQNVTLSCEQNLNHDAMYWYRQDPGQGLRLIYYSQIVNDFQKGDIAEGYSVSREKKESFPLTVTSAQKNPTAFYLCASTDRANSPLHFGNGTRLTVT.

The rearrangement links TRBV7-2 to TRBJ2-1; 12 nucleotides align to TRBD2. The CDR3 length is 14 residues. Germline-derived CDR1 and CDR2 are SGHTA and FQGNSA. Unmatched junction bases numbered 5, after V lost 1 base and J lost 13 bases. CDR3 protein: CASSLELAGGSQFF. In nucleotides, the CDR3 is TGTGCCAGCAGCTTAGAACTAGCGGGGGGCTCCCAGTTCTTC. The variable domain in full, with the rest retrieved from reference TRBV7-2 and TRBJ2-1, is GAGVSQSPSNKVTEKGKDVELRCDPISGHTALYWYRQSLGQGLEFLIYFQGNSAPDKSGLPSDRFSAERTGGSVSTLTIQRTQQEDSAVYLCASSLELAGGSQFFGPGTRLTVL.

The rearrangement uses TRBV7-8 and TRBJ2-2, with a weak D call TRBD1 (6 bases). The germline CDR1 and CDR2 sequences are SGHVS and FQNEAQ. V was cut by 4 bases and J by 1 base, with 10 bases left in between. The CDR3 extends over 15 amino acids. CDR3 sequence reads: CASSYTGWNTGELFF. DNA for the CDR3: TGTGCCAGCAGCTATACAGGGTGGAACACCGGGGAGCTGTTTTTT.

The chain couples TRBV5-4 to TRBJ2-1, with 7 bases aligning to TRBD1. CDR1 and CDR2 from the germline V gene are SGHNT and YYREEE (reference sequence). The trim removed 0 bases at V and 4 bases at J, leaving 1 base unmatched. The CDR3 is 14 amino acids. The CDR3 protein is CASSLGQGYNEQFF. CDR3 DNA sequence: TGTGCCAGCAGCTTGGGACAGGGTTACAATGAGCAGTTCTTC.

The gene calls are TRBV15 and TRBJ1-5; 10 bases fit TRBD1. CDR1 is LNHNV and CDR2 is YYDKDF in the germline V gene (reference sequence). The CDR3 is made up of 16 amino acids. V was clipped by 1 base and J by 4 bases; unmatched bases: 4. The CDR3 region has the DNA TGTGCCACCAGCAGAGGAGTGGGACAGGGGAATCAGCCCCAGCATTTT. Translated: CATSRGVGQGNQPQHF.

The chain uses TRBV27 and TRBJ1-1; 8 bases match TRBD1. The V gene end was trimmed by 6 bases and the J gene end by 4 bases; junction bases not matched to a gene: 7. Per germline, CDR1 MNHEY and CDR2 SMNVEV (reference sequence). This CDR3 has 14 amino acids. CDR3 amino acids: CASRGDRRGTEAFF. In DNA, the CDR3 is TGTGCCAGCAGGGGGGACAGGAGGGGCACTGAAGCTTTCTTT.

The CDR3: CASRGWTGLGEQYF. In DNA form, the CDR3 reads TGTGCCAGCAGGGGGTGGACAGGGTTGGGGGAGCAGTACTTC. The chain employs TRBV2 and TRBJ2-7; 8 bases agree with TRBD1. This CDR3 contains 14 residues. The V gene end was trimmed by 6 bases and the J gene end by 7 bases; junction bases not matched to a gene: 11. Per germline, CDR1 SNHLY and CDR2 FYNNEI.

The chain has TRBV20-1 and TRBJ1-1, with a weak D call TRBD1 (5 bases). CDR3 length: 13 amino acids. Germline loops: CDR1 DFQATT, CDR2 SNEGSKA (reference sequence). Trimming took off 6 bases at V and 1 base at J, with 12 bases between the two ends. The CDR3 DNA follows: TGCAGTGCAGAACAAGACAGGAACACTGAAGCTTTCTTT. It yields the protein CSAEQDRNTEAFF.

This clonotype was counted a few times. CDR3 sequence reads: CSARPTLGQLNTEAFF. The CDR3 nucleotides are TGCAGTGCTAGACCTACATTGGGACAGCTGAACACTGAAGCTTTCTTT. The rearrangement uses TRBV20-1 and TRBJ1-1; 7 nucleotides agree with TRBD1. Losses at the gene ends were 2 bases for V and 0 bases for J; bases not matched to a gene: 9. This CDR3 has 16 residues. The V gene's germline CDR1 is DFQATT and CDR2 SNEGSKA (reference sequence).

The V call is TRBV6-1, the J call TRBJ2-7, with D possibly being TRBD1 (6 bases). This CDR3 contains 12 residues. Per the germline V gene, CDR1 is MNHNS and CDR2 is SASEGT. V was pared by 8 bases and J by 5 bases, with 13 bases between. Written as DNA, the CDR3 is TGTGCCAGCGGTGGGGACACGGACGAGCAGTACTTC. This encodes CASGGDTDEQYF.

The rearrangement joins TRBV5-5 to TRBJ2-5; TRBD2 is a possible D gene (7 bases). Per the germline V gene, CDR1 is SGHKS and CDR2 is YYEKEE (reference sequence). This CDR3 is 16 amino acids long. Trimming left V 7 bases short and J 5 bases short, with 24 bases between. Written as DNA, the CDR3 is TGTGCCAGCTCTCCCCAAGGGGGGGGCTCGGGGGAGACCCAGTACTTC. This sequence encodes CASSPQGGGSGETQYF.

The chain's CDR3 is CASSTLGSSRGQETQYF. The CDR3 nucleotides are TGTGCCAGCAGCACCCTCGGGTCGTCCCGGGGTCAAGAGACCCAGTACTTC. The rearrangement links TRBV7-6 to TRBJ2-5, with D perhaps matching TRBD2 (5 bases). Per the germline V gene, CDR1 is SGHVS and CDR2 is FNYEAQ. This CDR3 is built from 17 residues. With 5 bases removed from V and 2 bases from J, the gap between germline ends came to 21 bases.

The CDR3 sequence is CASSPRVRDGNTIYF. The DNA of the CDR3 is TGTGCCAGCTCACCACGTGTACGGGACGGAAACACCATATATTTT. The chain carries TRBV18 and TRBJ1-3; D may be TRBD1 (5 bases). CDR1 is KGHSH and CDR2 is LQKENI in the germline V gene. This CDR3 is 15 amino acids long. The V end lost 1 base, the J end lost 4 bases, and 11 bases lay between the germline ends.